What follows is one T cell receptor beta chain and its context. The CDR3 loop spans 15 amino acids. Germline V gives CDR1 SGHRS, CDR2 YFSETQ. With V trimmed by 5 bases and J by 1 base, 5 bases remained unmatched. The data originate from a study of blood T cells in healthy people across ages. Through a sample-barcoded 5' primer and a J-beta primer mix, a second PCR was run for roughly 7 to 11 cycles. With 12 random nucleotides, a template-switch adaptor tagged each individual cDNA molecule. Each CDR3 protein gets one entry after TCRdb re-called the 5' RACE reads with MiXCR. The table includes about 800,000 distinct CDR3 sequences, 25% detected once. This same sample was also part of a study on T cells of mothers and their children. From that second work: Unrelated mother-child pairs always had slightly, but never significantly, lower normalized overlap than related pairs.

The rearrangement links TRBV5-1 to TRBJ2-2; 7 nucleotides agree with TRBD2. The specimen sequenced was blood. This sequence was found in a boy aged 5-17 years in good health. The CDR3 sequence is CASRTLAVNTGELFF. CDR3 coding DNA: TGCGCCAGCAGGACCCTAGCGGTGAACACCGGGGAGCTGTTTTTT.